These T cell receptor beta chains were read from a single sample in a study of T cells expressing NK-cell markers. TCRdb reprocessed the 5' RACE reads, keeping one entry per CDR3 protein, no DNA. This sample's table has over 150,000 distinct CDR3 sequences. Specimen: blood T cells: a sorted CD56 or NKG2C T cell subset, CD4+ or CD8+ T cells, or bulk PBMC T cells (not recorded which). The source is a man aged 18-75 years in good health. The CDR3 runs from the conserved cysteine through the conserved F or W. The order of the fields is J gene, V gene, CDR3 protein.

J gene: TRBJ2-3; V gene: TRBV2; CDR3 protein: CASILLIPTDTQYF
J gene: TRBJ2-6; V gene: TRBV15; CDR3 protein: CARHARSGANVLTF
J gene: TRBJ2-3; V gene: TRBV7-9; CDR3 protein: CASSLKGGVGTDTQYF
J gene: TRBJ1-6; V gene: TRBV6-1; CDR3 protein: CASSEALENSPLHF
J gene: TRBJ1-3; V gene: TRBV2; CDR3 protein: CASSVAPGHHSGNTIYF
J gene: TRBJ1-1; V gene: TRBV12-3/TRBV12-4; CDR3 protein: CASSPQRGTEAFF
J gene: TRBJ1-2; V gene: TRBV7-9; CDR3 protein: CASSWPGSKEPNYGYTF
J gene: TRBJ2-3; V gene: TRBV29-1; CDR3 protein: CSVEFRSLAGGDTDTQYF
J gene: TRBJ2-7; V gene: TRBV9; CDR3 protein: CASSPGQGRASYEQYF
J gene: TRBJ2-4; V gene: TRBV12-3/TRBV12-4; CDR3 protein: CASMRTVRWDGENIQYF
J gene: TRBJ2-4; V gene: TRBV2; CDR3 protein: CASSEERLWTAKNIQYF
J gene: TRBJ2-2; V gene: TRBV6-1; CDR3 protein: CASRTGANTGELFF
J gene: TRBJ2-1; V gene: TRBV20-1; CDR3 protein: CSALRLNHNEQFF
J gene: TRBJ2-1; V gene: TRBV5-1; CDR3 protein: CASSLEQGNVNEQFF
J gene: TRBJ2-5; V gene: TRBV7-9; CDR3 protein: CASSLGDPVAQYF
J gene: TRBJ2-5; V gene: TRBV3-1; CDR3 protein: CASSHYQGGEPRDETQYF
J gene: TRBJ2-1; V gene: TRBV7-2; CDR3 protein: CASSPSGGGEQFF
J gene: TRBJ2-3; V gene: TRBV2; CDR3 protein: CATAGGRGTSTDTQYF
J gene: TRBJ1-2; V gene: TRBV20-1; CDR3 protein: CSARDWEGQGYGYTF
J gene: TRBJ2-1; V gene: TRBV19; CDR3 protein: CASSIGQGNEQFF
J gene: TRBJ1-1; V gene: TRBV19; CDR3 protein: CASTGGNTEALF
J gene: TRBJ1-2; V gene: TRBV6-5; CDR3 protein: CASSSETQNYGYTF
J gene: TRBJ1-1; V gene: TRBV27; CDR3 protein: CASSFAGLNTEAFF
J gene: TRBJ2-1; V gene: TRBV28; CDR3 protein: CASSISGDPRDEQFF
J gene: TRBJ2-1; V gene: TRBV20-1; CDR3 protein: CSARDLQGSRHNEQFF
J gene: TRBJ1-6; V gene: TRBV6-1; CDR3 protein: CASRAPGQIMSDSPLHF
J gene: TRBJ2-1; V gene: TRBV7-3; CDR3 protein: CASSSGDLSYNEQFF
J gene: TRBJ1-1; V gene: TRBV6-4; CDR3 protein: CASTDWGENTEAFF
J gene: TRBJ2-3; V gene: TRBV3-1; CDR3 protein: CASSQASGGGGAITDTQYF
J gene: TRBJ2-7; V gene: TRBV7-9; CDR3 protein: CASSLPLLTGSYEQYF
J gene: TRBJ2-1; V gene: TRBV18; CDR3 protein: CASSPQDSYNEQFF
J gene: TRBJ2-1; V gene: TRBV7-3; CDR3 protein: CASSSTQNSYNEQFF
J gene: TRBJ2-5; V gene: TRBV7-9; CDR3 protein: CASSPTTRVQETQYF
J gene: TRBJ2-5; V gene: TRBV27; CDR3 protein: CASSLGGGAGETQYF
J gene: TRBJ2-1; V gene: TRBV6-4; CDR3 protein: CASSDGGDYNEQFF
J gene: TRBJ2-7; V gene: TRBV28; CDR3 protein: CASSPDREVHEQYF
J gene: TRBJ2-7; V gene: TRBV5-4; CDR3 protein: CASSLGDGPLEQYF
J gene: TRBJ1-2; V gene: TRBV27; CDR3 protein: CASSSWGGEVANYGYTF
J gene: TRBJ2-7; V gene: TRBV6-5; CDR3 protein: CASSYYMPGASYEQYF
J gene: TRBJ2-7; V gene: TRBV6-5; CDR3 protein: CASSYLASSYEQYF
J gene: TRBJ2-7; V gene: TRBV7-2; CDR3 protein: CASSLGQGTFVEQYF
J gene: TRBJ1-2; V gene: TRBV9; CDR3 protein: CASSVGGKGYTF